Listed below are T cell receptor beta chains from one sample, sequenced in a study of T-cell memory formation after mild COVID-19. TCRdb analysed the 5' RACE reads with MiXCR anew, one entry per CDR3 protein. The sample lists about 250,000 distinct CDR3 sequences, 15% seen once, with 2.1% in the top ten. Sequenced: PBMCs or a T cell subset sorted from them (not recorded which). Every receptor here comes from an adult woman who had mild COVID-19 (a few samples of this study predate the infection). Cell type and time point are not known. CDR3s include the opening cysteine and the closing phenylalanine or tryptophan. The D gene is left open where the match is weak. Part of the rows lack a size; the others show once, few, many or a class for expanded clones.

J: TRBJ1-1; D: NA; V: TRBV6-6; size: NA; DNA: TGTGCCAGCAGTACACAGGGTCCGACTGAAGCTTTCTTT; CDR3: CASSTQGPTEAFF
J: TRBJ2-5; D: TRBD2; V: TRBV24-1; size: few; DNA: TGTGCCACCCGGGGAGGGCGTGAGACCCAGTACTTC; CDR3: CATRGGRETQYF
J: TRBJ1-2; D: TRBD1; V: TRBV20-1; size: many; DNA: TGCAGTGCCGGGACAGGAGTGCTTGGCTACACCTTC; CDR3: CSAGTGVLGYTF
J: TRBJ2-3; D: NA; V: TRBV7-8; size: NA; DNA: TGTGCCAGCAGGGTAGGGGCGAGCGCAGATACGCAGTATTTT; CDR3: CASRVGASADTQYF
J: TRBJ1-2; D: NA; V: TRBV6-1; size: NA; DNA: TGTGCCAGCAGTGGACTTAGGCACAACTATGGCTACACCTTC; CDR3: CASSGLRHNYGYTF
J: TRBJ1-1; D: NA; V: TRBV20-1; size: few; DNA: TGCAGTGCACGGCTGACCGGTACGAACACTGAAGCTTTCTTT; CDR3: CSARLTGTNTEAFF
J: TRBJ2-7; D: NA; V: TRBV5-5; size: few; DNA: TGTGCCAGCAGCCGCTCGGTTGGCTACGAGCAGTACTTC; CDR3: CASSRSVGYEQYF
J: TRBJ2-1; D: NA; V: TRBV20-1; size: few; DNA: TGCAGTGCCCCAGGAGGGGGGCGGGGTAACAGTGAGCAGTTCTTC; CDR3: CSAPGGGRGNSEQFF
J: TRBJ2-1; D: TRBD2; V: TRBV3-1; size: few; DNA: TGTGCCAGCAGCACCGGGACTAGCGGGATATTAGAGCAGTTCTTC; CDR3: CASSTGTSGILEQFF
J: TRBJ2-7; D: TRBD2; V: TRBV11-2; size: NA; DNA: TGTGCCAGCAGCCCTGGTTGGGGTAGCGGGGGGGCCCACGAGCAGTACTTC; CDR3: CASSPGWGSGGAHEQYF
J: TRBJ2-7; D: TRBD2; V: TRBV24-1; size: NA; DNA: TGTGCCACCAGTGATACGGGGAGGGGATCCTACGAGCAGTACTTC; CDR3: CATSDTGRGSYEQYF
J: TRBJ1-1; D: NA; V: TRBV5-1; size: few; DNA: TGCGCCAGCAGCTTGAACACAGGATCCACTGAAGCTTTCTTT; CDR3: CASSLNTGSTEAFF
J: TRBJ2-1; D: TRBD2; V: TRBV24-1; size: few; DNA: TGTGCCACCAGCGTTCTAGCGGGAGGACGCGATGAGCAGTTCTTC; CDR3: CATSVLAGGRDEQFF
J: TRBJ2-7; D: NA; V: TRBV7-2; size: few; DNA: TGTGCCAGCAGCTCTACCCTGGGGGCGTACGAGCAGTACTTC; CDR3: CASSSTLGAYEQYF
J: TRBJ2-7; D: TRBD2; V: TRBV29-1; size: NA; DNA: TGCAGCGTTGAGGCTAGCGGGAGCTACGAGCAGTACTTC; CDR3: CSVEASGSYEQYF
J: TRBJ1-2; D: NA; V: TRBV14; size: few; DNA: TGTGCCAGCAGCCAAGAAGTGCAGTCATATGGCTACACCTTC; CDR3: CASSQEVQSYGYTF
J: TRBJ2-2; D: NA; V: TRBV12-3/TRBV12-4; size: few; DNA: TGTGCCAGCAGAGATGAGAACACCGGGGAGCTGTTTTTT; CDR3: CASRDENTGELFF
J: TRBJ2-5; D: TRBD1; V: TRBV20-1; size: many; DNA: TGCAGTGCTAGAGTACAGGGGGTTGAGACCCAGTACTTC; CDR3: CSARVQGVETQYF
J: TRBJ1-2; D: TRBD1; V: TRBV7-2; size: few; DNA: TGTGCCAGCAGCTCACGCCTTCAGGGGGGCTATGGCTACACCTTC; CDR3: CASSSRLQGGYGYTF
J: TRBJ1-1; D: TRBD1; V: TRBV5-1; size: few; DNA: TGCGCCAGCAGCTTGGGGACAGGCGGGTCAGCTTTCTTT; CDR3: CASSLGTGGSAFF
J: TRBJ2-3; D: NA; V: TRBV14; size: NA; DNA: TGTGCCAGCAGCTACCAAGGGGGCACAGATACGCAGTATTTT; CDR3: CASSYQGGTDTQYF
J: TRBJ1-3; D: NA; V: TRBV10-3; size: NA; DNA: TGTGCCATCAGTCCTCTACAGGGTCAAGCCTCTGGAAACACCATATATTTT; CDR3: CAISPLQGQASGNTIYF
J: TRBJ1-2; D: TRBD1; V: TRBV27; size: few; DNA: TGTGCCAGCAGGCGGACAGGGGCCAACTATGGCTACACCTTC; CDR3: CASRRTGANYGYTF
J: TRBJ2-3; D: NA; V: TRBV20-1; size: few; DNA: TGCAGTGCTAGAGATTCGGGGAAGGCGGACACAGATACGCAGTATTTT; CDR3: CSARDSGKADTDTQYF
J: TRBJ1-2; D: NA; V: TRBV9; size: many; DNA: TGTGCCAGCAGCGTAGCTTTGGACACCTATGGCTACACCTTC; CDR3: CASSVALDTYGYTF
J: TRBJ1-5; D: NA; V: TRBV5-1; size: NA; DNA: TGCGCCAGCAGCTTGGGCAGGGGTGATCAGCCCCAGCATTTT; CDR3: CASSLGRGDQPQHF
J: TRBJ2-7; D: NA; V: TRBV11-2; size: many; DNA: TGTGCCAGCAGCTTAGGAGATGGGGGTAGGGACGAGCAGTACTTC; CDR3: CASSLGDGGRDEQYF
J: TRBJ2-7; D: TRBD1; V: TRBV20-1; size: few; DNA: TGCAGTGCCCCCGGTGAGGGGGCGTCTGGGGAGCAGTACTTC; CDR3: CSAPGEGASGEQYF
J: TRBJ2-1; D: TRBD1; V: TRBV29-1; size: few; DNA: TGCAGCGTTGCGAGGGACAGGGAGGATGAGCAGTTCTTC; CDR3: CSVARDREDEQFF
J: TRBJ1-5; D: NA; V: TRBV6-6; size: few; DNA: TGTGCCAGCAGTTACCCGGGAACAGGAATTCAGCCCCAGCATTTT; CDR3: CASSYPGTGIQPQHF
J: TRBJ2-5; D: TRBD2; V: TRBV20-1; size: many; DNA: TGCAGTGCCCCTATAGCGGGGATTCTGAAGACCCAGTACTTC; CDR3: CSAPIAGILKTQYF
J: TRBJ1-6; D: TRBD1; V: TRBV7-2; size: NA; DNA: TGTGCCAGCAGCTCTCGGACAGGGGATTCACCCCTCCACTTT; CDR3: CASSSRTGDSPLHF
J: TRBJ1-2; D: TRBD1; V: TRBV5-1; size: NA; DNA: TGCGCCAGCAGCTTGGGGGACAGGGTCGATGGCTACACCTTC; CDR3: CASSLGDRVDGYTF
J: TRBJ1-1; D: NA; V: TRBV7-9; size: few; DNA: TGTGCCAGCAGCCCCCGTGGGTACAGGGAGATAGGTAACACTGAAGCTTTCTTT; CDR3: CASSPRGYREIGNTEAFF
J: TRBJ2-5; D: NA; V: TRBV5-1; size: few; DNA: TGCGCCAGCAAAATCCCCGGTGGTACCCCGCAAGAGACCCAGTACTTC; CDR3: CASKIPGGTPQETQYF
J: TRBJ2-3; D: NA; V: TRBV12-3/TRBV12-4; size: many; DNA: TGTGCCAGCCGACGGGAGACGGGCACAGATACGCAGTATTTT; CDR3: CASRRETGTDTQYF
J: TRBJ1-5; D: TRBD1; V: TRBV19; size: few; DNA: TGTGCCAGTAGTCGTGGGACAGTAGGCTATCAGCCCCAGCATTTT; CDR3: CASSRGTVGYQPQHF
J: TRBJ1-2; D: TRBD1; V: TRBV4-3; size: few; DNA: TGCGCCAGCAGTAATGGAGGGGGCTTTTATGGCTACACCTTC; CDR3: CASSNGGGFYGYTF
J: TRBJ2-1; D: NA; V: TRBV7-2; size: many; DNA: TGTGCCAGCAGCTTGGCTGCAAACCAGAATGAGCAGTTCTTC; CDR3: CASSLAANQNEQFF
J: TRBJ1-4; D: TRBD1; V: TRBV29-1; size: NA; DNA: TGCAGCGGAAGGACAGGGCTGGCAACTAATGAAAAACTGTTTTTT; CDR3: CSGRTGLATNEKLFF
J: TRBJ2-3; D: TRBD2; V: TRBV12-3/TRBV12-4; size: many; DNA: TGTGCCAGCAGCCGGAGCGGGACCAGCACAGATACGCAGTATTTT; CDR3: CASSRSGTSTDTQYF
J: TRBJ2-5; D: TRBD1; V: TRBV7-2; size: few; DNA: TGTGCCAGCAGCTTAGCGGGGACAGGGGTTGAGACCCAGTACTTC; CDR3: CASSLAGTGVETQYF
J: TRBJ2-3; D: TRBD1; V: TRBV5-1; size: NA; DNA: TGCGCCAGCAGCTCGTCCTCCGGGACAGGGGGTACGCAGTATTTT; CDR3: CASSSSSGTGGTQYF
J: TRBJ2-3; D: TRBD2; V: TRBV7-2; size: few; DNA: TGTGCCAGCAGCTACGATATGTTAGCGGGAGTTTTTGAAGATACGCAGTATTTT; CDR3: CASSYDMLAGVFEDTQYF
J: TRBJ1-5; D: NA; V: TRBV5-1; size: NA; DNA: TGCGCCAGCAGCCCGTCTGACAGAACCAATCAGCCCCAGCATTTT; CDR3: CASSPSDRTNQPQHF
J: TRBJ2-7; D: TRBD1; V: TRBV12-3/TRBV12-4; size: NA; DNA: TGTGCCAGCAAAACACCGGGACAGGGACAGTACGAGCAGTACTTC; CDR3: CASKTPGQGQYEQYF
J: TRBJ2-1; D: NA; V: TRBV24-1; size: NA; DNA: TGTGCCACCACAGGCACTGGCCCCTACAATGAGCAGTTCTTC; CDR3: CATTGTGPYNEQFF
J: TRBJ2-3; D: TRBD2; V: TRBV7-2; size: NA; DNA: TGTGCCAGCAGCACGACTAGCGGGAGGGTTACAGATACGCAGTATTTT; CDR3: CASSTTSGRVTDTQYF